The 19 T cell receptor beta chains listed next were all sequenced from one sample in a study of OX40 agonist ivuxolimab in advanced cancers. The data were produced by immunoSEQ multiplex PCR, yet TCRdb's version contains in-frame clones alone and is incomplete. This sample has 45,000 to 65,000 clones, with over 75% found just once. The starting material was CD4+ or CD8+ T cells sorted from blood, obtained in a trial of the OX40 agonist ivuxolimab. Every receptor here comes from an adult with an advanced solid tumor such as melanoma, head and neck, liver or kidney cancer.

The chain uses TRBV27 and TRBJ1-5; TRBD1 matches at 10 bases. Germline V gene sequence: CDR1 MNHEY, CDR2 SMNVEV (reference sequence). The CDR3 consists of 16 residues. The V gene end was trimmed by 5 bases and the J gene end by 2 bases; junction bases not matched to a gene: 6. The CDR3 region is CASSPRTGGGNQPQHF. The CDR3, as DNA: TGTGCCAGCAGTCCGAGGACAGGGGGAGGCAATCAGCCCCAGCATTTT.

The chain employs TRBV11-3 and TRBJ1-1, with D maybe TRBD1 (5 bases). This CDR3 has 15 amino acids. The V gene's germline CDR1 is SGHNT and CDR2 YENEEA. The V end was cut by 1 base, the J end by 4 bases, with 13 bases between. Here the CDR3 reads CASSLGLRVGTEAFF. For the CDR3, the DNA is TGTGCCAGCAGCTTAGGTCTCAGGGTAGGCACTGAAGCTTTCTTT.

About this clone: At one of its ends the junction is not consistent with the germline gene, which may arise from a read error. The rearrangement uses TRBV5-4 and TRBJ1-4; a possible D gene is TRBD1 (5 bases). In germline, CDR1 is SGHNT, CDR2 YYREEE (reference sequence). The CDR3 is made up of 15 amino acids. The CDR3 region has the DNA TGTGCCAGCAGTTTGGGAGGGGCGGGAAAAGAAAAACTGTTTTTT. Its protein product is CASSLGGAGKEKLFF. Supplemented by reference TRBV5-4 and TRBJ1-4, the full variable domain reads ETGVTQSPTHLIKTRGQQVTLRCSSQSGHNTVSWYQQALGQGPQFIFQYYREEENGRGNFPPRFSGLQFPNYSSELNVNALELDDSALYLCASSLGGAGKEKLFFGSGTQLSVL.

The V and J genes are TRBV29-1 and TRBJ2-3, with a possible D match to TRBD1 (5 bases). V was trimmed by 2 bases and J by 2 bases, leaving 8 bases between them. Looked up from germline, CDR1 is SQVTM and CDR2 is ANQGSEA. The length of the CDR3 is 13 residues. CDR3 loop: CSVEKGYTDTQYF. CDR3 coding DNA: TGCAGCGTTGAAAAGGGGTACACAGATACGCAGTATTTT.

The chain uses TRBV11-2 and TRBJ2-5; either TRBD1 or TRBD2 may supply D (5 bases each). From germline, CDR1 is SGHAT and CDR2 FQNNGV. V gave up 1 base and J gave up 3 bases, with 15 bases separating them. CDR3 length equals 16 residues. CDR3 sequence reads: CASSLGGRTVEETQYF. CDR3 in DNA: TGTGCCAGCAGCTTAGGGGGACGGACTGTCGAAGAGACCCAGTACTTC.

This clone was seen a handful of times. This chain uses TRBV2 with TRBJ1-1; no clear D gene. In germline, CDR1 is SNHLY, CDR2 FYNNEI. The CDR3 sequence is 11 residues long. Trimming pared 6 bases from V and 6 bases from J, leaving 8 bases between. The CDR3 sequence: CASSLGPEAFF. The CDR3, as DNA: TGTGCCAGCAGCCTAGGGCCTGAAGCTTTCTTT.

The CDR3 sequence: CASSVGYAGDEQFF. The CDR3 bases are TGTGCCAGCAGCGTGGGTTACGCGGGGGATGAGCAGTTCTTC. The chain combines TRBV7-6 with TRBJ2-1; 7 bases align to TRBD2. The length of the CDR3 is 14 residues. V shed 5 bases, J shed 8 bases, and the junction held 9 bases outside the gene matches. CDR1 SGHVS and CDR2 FNYEAQ come from the germline V gene.

This chain uses TRBV27 with TRBJ1-2, with D unresolved. CDR1 MNHEY and CDR2 SMNVEV come from the germline V gene (reference sequence). The V end was cut by 0 bases, the J end by 2 bases, with 7 bases between. The CDR3 length is 14 residues. This chain's CDR3 is CASSLSRQNYGYTF. For the CDR3, the DNA is TGTGCCAGCAGTTTATCTCGGCAGAACTATGGCTACACCTTC.

This rearrangement joins TRBV29-1 to TRBJ2-3, with 9 nucleotides matching TRBD1. CDR3 length: 14 amino acids. The V and J ends lost 7 bases and 3 bases, in that order; junction bases with no gene match: 8. Germline V gene data show CDR1 as SQVTM and CDR2 as ANQGSEA. The CDR3 region has the DNA TGCAGCGCCTCGGGACAGGGAGGAACAGATACGCAGTATTTT. Its translation is CSASGQGGTDTQYF.

The V gene is TRBV19, the J gene TRBJ2-3; D gene unclear. V dropped 6 bases and J dropped 0 bases, with 4 bases sitting between them. The CDR3 loop spans 12 amino acids. CDR1 and CDR2 from the germline V gene are LNHDA and SQIVND (reference sequence). CDR3 protein: CASRGSTDTQYF. The CDR3 DNA is TGTGCCAGTAGGGGTAGCACAGATACGCAGTATTTT.

The chain combines TRBV7-7 with TRBJ2-7; 7 positions match TRBD1. The CDR3 has 14 amino acids. Trimming cost V 4 bases and J 0 bases; bases outside gene matches: 3. Germline V gene lookup returns CDR1 SSHAT and CDR2 FNYEAQ (reference sequence). The CDR3 here is CASSSGQSSYEQYF. The CDR3 region has the DNA TGTGCCAGCAGCTCGGGACAGAGCTCCTACGAGCAGTACTTC.

V usage is TRBV6-1 and J usage is TRBJ1-1; D remains unclear. V dropped 5 bases and J dropped 1 base, with 8 bases sitting between them. From germline, CDR1 is MNHNS and CDR2 SASEGT. The CDR3 contains 13 residues. The chain's CDR3 is CASSWTENTEAFF. CDR3 nucleotides: TGTGCCAGCAGTTGGACCGAGAACACTGAAGCTTTCTTT.

The chain couples TRBV6-6 to TRBJ2-2; TRBD2 matches at 8 bases. Germline assignment: CDR1 MNHNY and CDR2 SVGAGI (reference sequence). The CDR3 extends over 15 amino acids. V shed 8 bases, J shed 6 bases, and the junction held 11 bases outside the gene matches. As DNA, the CDR3 is TGTGCCAGCGGCCGCGGGGGGCTTGTATCCGGGGAGCTGTTTTTT. It is translated as CASGRGGLVSGELFF.

The rearrangement uses TRBV7-7 and TRBJ1-4, with a weak D call TRBD1 (6 bases). Trimming took 1 base from V and 7 from J, leaving 10 bases between them. Germline V gene sequence: CDR1 SSHAT, CDR2 FNYEAQ (reference sequence). The CDR3 runs to 14 residues. CDR3 protein: CASSLGGAGEKLFF. In DNA, the CDR3 is TGTGCCAGCAGCTTAGGGGGGGCTGGTGAAAAACTGTTTTTT.

The rearrangement links TRBV6-5 to TRBJ2-7; tentatively, D is TRBD1 (6 bases). Per germline, CDR1 MNHEY and CDR2 SVGAGI. Trimming cost V 3 bases and J 6 bases, with 9 bases left between them. This CDR3 contains 12 residues. This CDR3 reads CASSYGQFEQYF. The CDR3 region has the DNA TGTGCCAGCAGTTATGGACAGTTCGAGCAGTACTTC.

This chain joins TRBV5-1 and TRBJ1-2; no clear D gene. CDR3 size: 14 residues. The germline gives CDR1 SGHRS, CDR2 YFSETQ. V lost 0 bases and J lost 8, with 14 bases in between. CDR3 bases: TGCGCCAGCAGCTTGGGGGATGAAGGTGGGGGCTACACCTTC. Protein product: CASSLGDEGGGYTF.

The chain joins TRBV6-5 to TRBJ2-5, with 7 bases that match TRBD2. Trimming cost V 10 bases and J 7 bases; bases outside gene matches: 18. From germline, CDR1 is MNHEY and CDR2 SVGAGI. This CDR3 is 15 amino acids long. As DNA, the CDR3 is TGTGCCACCAGATCCCGGACTAGTGCTACTGTGACCCAGTACTTC. The encoded protein is CATRSRTSATVTQYF.

The gene calls are TRBV5-1 and TRBJ2-2, with unresolved D. V was cut by 4 bases and J by 1 base, with 8 bases left in between. Germline V gene data show CDR1 as SGHRS and CDR2 as YFSETQ. The CDR3 spans 14 residues. The CDR3 sequence: CASSRAKNTGELFF. In nucleotides, the CDR3 is TGCGCCAGCAGCCGCGCCAAGAACACCGGGGAGCTGTTTTTT.

Sample share makes this clone medium-sized. The chain recombines TRBV19 with TRBJ1-2, with TRBD1 as a possible D gene (5 bases). This CDR3 region has 13 residues. V was pared by 7 bases and J by 8 bases, with 17 bases between. CDR1 and CDR2 from the germline V gene are LNHDA and SQIVND (reference sequence). The CDR3 reads CASTAGPTRGYTF. The CDR3, as DNA: TGTGCCAGTACGGCAGGGCCAACGCGGGGCTACACCTTC.